Following are 10 T cell receptor beta chains from one sample sequenced in a study of CD8+ T cells in alopecia areata (dated by TCRdb to about 2018). According to the study, the label for this sample's treatment or condition signals: oral pan-JAK inhibitor, 5-10 mg twice daily. Receptors were amplified or captured by the immunoSEQ multiplex PCR assay. To provide template for TCR sequencing, every sample had RNA extracted and reverse transcribed into cDNA. TCRdb's version of the immuneACCESS table is confined to in-frame rearrangements and falls short of the full clone set. An unresolved V gene accounts for under half of the shortfall where checked; the remainder is of unknown origin. The sample table shows about 94,000 clones, and around 70% are seen once. The top ten clonotypes cover approximately 15% of the sample. Sequencing was performed on CD8+ T cells sorted from blood, taken around week 46, from a patient treated with tofacitinib. These receptors were taken from a human donor with alopecia areata.

The V and J genes are TRBV9 and TRBJ2-2; D tentatively fits TRBD1 or TRBD2 (5 bases each). With 3 bases removed from V and 5 bases from J, the gap between germline ends came to 20 bases. CDR3 length: 17 residues. Germline V gene data show CDR1 as SGDLS and CDR2 as YYNGEE. The CDR3 reads CASSAFGGPITTGELFF. In nucleotides, the CDR3 is TGTGCCAGCAGCGCCTTTGGGGGTCCCATCACAACCGGGGAGCTGTTTTTT.

The chain couples TRBV27 to TRBJ2-5; the D is unclear. Germline V gives CDR1 MNHEY, CDR2 SMNVEV (reference sequence). V was cut by 2 bases and J by 4 bases, with 8 bases left in between. The length of the CDR3 is 13 residues. CDR3 in DNA: TGTGCCAGCAGTTTAGTTGTTGGAGAGACCCAGTACTTC. It specifies CASSLVVGETQYF.

The CDR3 is CASSTNRDRGREKLFF. The CDR3 DNA is TGTGCCAGCAGCACCAACAGGGACAGGGGGCGGGAAAAACTGTTTTTT. The chain couples TRBV13 to TRBJ1-4, with TRBD1 matching 12 bases. The J segment lost 8 bases and the V segment lost 5 bases, leaving 9 bases of the junction unmatched. The germline V gene has CDR1 PRHDT and CDR2 FYEKMQ (reference sequence). The CDR3 sequence is 16 residues long.

The V call is TRBV25-1, the J call TRBJ1-2, with D maybe TRBD1 (6 bases). This CDR3 contains 15 residues. CDR1 and CDR2 (germline): MGHDK, SYGVNS. The germline V and J ends were trimmed by 1 base and 4 bases, with 13 bases remaining between them. This CDR3 is CASSEFGGPSYGYTF. CDR3 nucleotides: TGTGCCAGCAGTGAATTCGGGGGCCCCAGCTATGGCTACACCTTC.

The gene calls are TRBV9 and TRBJ2-5; D may be TRBD1 (6 bases). V was trimmed by 0 bases and J by 2 bases, leaving 11 bases between them. The CDR3 totals 15 residues. CDR1 is SGDLS, CDR2 YYNGEE, per germline. CDR3 DNA sequence: TGTGCCAGCAGCGTAGAAGGGACACAGCAAGAGACCCAGTACTTC. This codes for CASSVEGTQQETQYF.

This chain joins TRBV30 and TRBJ2-7; 9 positions match TRBD1. This CDR3 comprises 14 residues. Germline V gives CDR1 GTSNPN, CDR2 SVGIG (reference sequence). After removal of 4 bases from V and 1 base from J, the junction contained 5 bases not matched to a gene. CDR3 nucleotides: TGTGCCTGGAATTTCGGGACAGGGTCCTACGAGCAGTACTTC. Encoded protein: CAWNFGTGSYEQYF.

CDR3 sequence (DNA): TGTGCCAGCAGTGATCCGGGTGGGGCAGGGGGCACAGATACGCAGTATTTT. Protein: CASSDPGGAGGTDTQYF. The chain is built from TRBV6-1 and TRBJ2-3, with D perhaps TRBD1 (6 bases). This CDR3 has 17 amino acids. V shed 3 bases and J shed 1 base, with 17 bases lying between them. Germline assignment: CDR1 MNHNS and CDR2 SASEGT.

The chain is built from TRBV7-3 and TRBJ2-5, with TRBD2 identical over 12 bases. V lost 5 bases and J lost 2; bases outside the gene matches: 3. CDR3 size: 15 residues. The V gene's germline CDR1 is SGHTA and CDR2 FQGTGA. As DNA, the CDR3 is TGTGCCAGCAGCCCTCTAGCGGGGGGGCAAGAGACCCAGTACTTC. Amino acid sequence: CASSPLAGGQETQYF.

V is TRBV6-6 and J is TRBJ2-4, with 8 bases fitting TRBD1. This CDR3 is 16 amino acids long. Trimming took 2 bases from V and 4 from J; bases not matched to a gene: 7. The germline CDR1 and CDR2 sequences are MNHNY and SVGAGI (reference sequence). The CDR3 region is CASSYNPDRGKNIQYF. The CDR3 bases are TGTGCCAGCAGTTACAATCCTGACAGGGGAAAAAACATTCAGTACTTC.

The V gene is TRBV9, the J gene TRBJ1-2, with 10 bases matching TRBD1. J gave up 4 bases and V 3 bases, and 0 bases lay outside the gene matches. The CDR3 totals 13 residues. CDR1 is SGDLS, CDR2 YYNGEE, per germline. As DNA, the CDR3 is TGTGCCAGCAGCGGACAGGGGGCCTATGGCTACACCTTC. Its translation: CASSGQGAYGYTF.